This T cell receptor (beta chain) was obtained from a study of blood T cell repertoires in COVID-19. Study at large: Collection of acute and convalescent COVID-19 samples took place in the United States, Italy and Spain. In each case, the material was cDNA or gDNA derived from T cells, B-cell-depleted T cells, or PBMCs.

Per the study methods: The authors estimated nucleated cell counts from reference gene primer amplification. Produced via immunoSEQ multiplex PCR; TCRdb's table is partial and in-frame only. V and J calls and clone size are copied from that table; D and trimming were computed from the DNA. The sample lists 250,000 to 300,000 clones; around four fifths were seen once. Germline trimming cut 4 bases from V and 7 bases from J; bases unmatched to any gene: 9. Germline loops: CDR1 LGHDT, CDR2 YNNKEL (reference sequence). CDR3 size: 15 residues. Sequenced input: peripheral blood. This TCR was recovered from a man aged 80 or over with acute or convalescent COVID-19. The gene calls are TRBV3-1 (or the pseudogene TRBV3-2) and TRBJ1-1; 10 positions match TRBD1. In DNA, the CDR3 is TGTGCCAGCAGCCCCCGGGACAGGGGATATGATGAAGCTTTCTTT. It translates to CASSPRDRGYDEAFF.